These T cell receptor beta chains were read from a single sample in a study of blood T cell repertoires in COVID-19. The method was immunoSEQ multiplex PCR; TCRdb's version includes in-frame clones alone and lacks a portion of them. This table holds roughly 330,000 clones, 70% to 90% found once. Sample: PBMCs or T cells enriched from blood (not recorded which). The receptors shown here come from a young woman who had recovered from COVID-19. CDR3s include the opening cysteine and the closing phenylalanine or tryptophan. The D gene is left open where the match is weak. Rows give clone size only sometimes, using once, few, many, or a class for an expanded clone.

clone_size	v_call	j_call	d_call	cdr3_aa	cdr3_nt
once	TRBV19	TRBJ1-6	TRBD1	CASHGQGASNSPLHF	TGTGCCAGCCATGGACAGGGGGCATCTAATTCACCCCTCCACTTT
.	TRBV15	TRBJ2-7	TRBD1	CATSRGGTGVNEQYF	TGTGCCACCAGCAGAGGTGGGACAGGGGTGAACGAGCAGTACTTC
.	TRBV18	TRBJ1-1	TRBD1	CASSPSSQGETEAFF	TGTGCCAGCTCACCATCTTCACAGGGGGAGACTGAAGCTTTCTTT
few	TRBV29-1	TRBJ1-1	.	CSVVVVVADTEAFF	TGCAGCGTTGTGGTCGTCGTGGCGGACACTGAAGCTTTCTTT
.	TRBV2	TRBJ1-1	TRBD1	CASSRTGNTEAFF	TGTGCCAGCAGCCGGACAGGGAACACTGAAGCTTTCTTT
.	TRBV28	TRBJ2-1	.	CASSVILGGPNEQFF	TGTGCCAGCAGCGTCATCTTAGGGGGACCCAATGAGCAGTTCTTC
.	TRBV6-5	TRBJ1-1	.	CASGSRGGGTEAFF	TGTGCCAGCGGATCTAGAGGGGGGGGCACTGAAGCTTTCTTT
.	TRBV30	TRBJ2-7	.	CAWSGPALLRRDPSYEQYF	TGTGCCTGGAGTGGACCCGCTTTATTGAGGAGGGACCCTTCCTACGAGCAGTACTTC
.	TRBV5-6	TRBJ1-2	TRBD1	CASRLDRDGSYGYTF	TGTGCCAGCAGACTGGACAGGGACGGTTCCTATGGCTACACCTTC
.	TRBV28	TRBJ1-4	.	CASSPGGLAVANEKLFF	TGTGCCAGCAGCCCTGGGGGCTTGGCCGTGGCTAATGAAAAACTGTTTTTT
.	TRBV6-5	TRBJ1-5	.	CASSYDSPYSNQPQHF	TGTGCCAGCAGTTATGACAGCCCCTATAGCAATCAGCCCCAGCATTTT
.	TRBV24-1	TRBJ2-1	.	CATSDRPMRRDEGNEQFF	TGTGCCACCAGTGATCGCCCCATGAGGAGGGACGAGGGCAATGAGCAGTTCTTC
.	TRBV12-3/TRBV12-4	TRBJ2-5	.	CASSLLQETQYF	TGTGCCAGCAGTTTGCTACAAGAGACCCAGTACTTC
.	TRBV9	TRBJ2-7	TRBD1	CASSVTGTGVYEQYF	TGTGCCAGCAGCGTTACCGGGACAGGCGTTTACGAGCAGTACTTC
few	TRBV4-1	TRBJ1-1	.	CASSQVMGVNTEAFF	TGCGCCAGCAGCCAAGTTATGGGAGTTAACACTGAAGCTTTCTTT
.	TRBV5-5	TRBJ2-4	.	CASRGGGLLAKNIQYF	TGTGCCAGCCGGGGTGGGGGGTTACTAGCCAAAAACATTCAGTACTTC
few	TRBV19	TRBJ1-4	.	CASRLHREGEKLFF	TGTGCCAGTAGACTTCACAGGGAAGGTGAAAAACTGTTTTTT
few	TRBV7-9	TRBJ1-2	.	CASSLESRGYTF	TGTGCCAGCAGCTTAGAATCCCGTGGCTACACCTTC
.	TRBV28	TRBJ2-1	.	CASRPVSGQYNEQFF	TGTGCCAGCAGGCCGGTCAGCGGCCAATACAATGAGCAGTTCTTC
.	TRBV28	TRBJ2-6	.	CASAILALGPGANVLTF	TGTGCCAGCGCCATTCTAGCATTAGGGCCTGGGGCCAACGTCCTGACTTTC
.	TRBV21-1	TRBJ2-5	.	CASSKPTAGGGQETQYF	TGTGCCAGCAGCAAACCGACGGCCGGCGGGGGCCAAGAGACCCAGTACTTC
.	TRBV28	TRBJ1-5	.	CASSSGGEGNQPQHF	TGTGCCAGCAGTTCCGGAGGGGAGGGAAATCAGCCCCAGCATTTT
.	TRBV13	TRBJ2-7	.	CASSSARGINYEQYF	TGTGCCAGCAGCTCCGCAAGGGGGATAAACTACGAGCAGTACTTC
.	TRBV5-1	TRBJ1-1	.	CASSWAANTEAFF	TGCGCCAGCAGCTGGGCAGCTAACACTGAAGCTTTCTTT
few	TRBV4-1	TRBJ2-7	TRBD1	CASSPGTGGLEQYF	TGCGCCAGCAGCCCAGGGACAGGGGGTTTGGAGCAGTACTTC
.	TRBV7-8	TRBJ1-6	TRBD1	CASSLGQGAYNSPLHF	TGTGCCAGCAGCTTGGGACAGGGGGCGTATAATTCACCCCTCCACTTT
.	TRBV2	TRBJ1-1	TRBD1	CASTQQGSGTEAFF	TGTGCCAGCACTCAACAGGGGTCAGGCACTGAAGCTTTCTTT
.	TRBV4-2	TRBJ2-5	TRBD1	CASSLKDRGETQYF	TGTGCCAGCAGCCTTAAGGACAGGGGCGAGACCCAGTACTTC
.	TRBV12-3/TRBV12-4	TRBJ1-1	.	CASSRRRYAAFF	TGTGCCAGCAGCCGTCGCAGGTATGCAGCTTTCTTT
.	TRBV7-9	TRBJ2-1	TRBD2	CASRMGGNEQFF	TGTGCCAGCAGGATGGGGGGGAATGAGCAGTTCTTC
.	TRBV18	TRBJ1-5	TRBD1	CASSPTGGGSQPQHF	TGTGCCAGCTCACCAACAGGGGGGGGTAGTCAGCCCCAGCATTTT
.	TRBV19	TRBJ2-3	.	CASSLVSADTQYF	TGTGCCAGTAGTTTAGTGAGTGCAGATACGCAGTATTTT
.	TRBV15	TRBJ2-5	.	CATSRELEQGRQETQYF	TGTGCCACCAGCAGAGAATTAGAACAGGGACGCCAAGAGACCCAGTACTTC
many	TRBV6-5	TRBJ2-7	TRBD1	CASSRGQGFNEQYF	TGTGCCAGCAGTCGGGGACAGGGTTTTAACGAGCAGTACTTC
.	TRBV30	TRBJ1-3	.	CAWSVTGSGNTIYF	TGTGCCTGGAGTGTAACGGGTTCTGGAAACACCATATATTTT
.	TRBV2	TRBJ1-2	.	CASRGQGRANYGYTF	TGTGCCAGCAGGGGTCAGGGCAGAGCTAACTATGGCTACACCTTC
.	TRBV7-8	TRBJ1-1	.	CASSLEGARTEAFF	TGTGCCAGCAGCTTAGAAGGGGCGAGAACTGAAGCTTTCTTT
.	TRBV3-1/TRBV3-2	TRBJ1-1	.	CASSQHQGYTEAFF	TGTGCCAGCAGCCAGCATCAGGGTTACACTGAAGCTTTCTTT
few	TRBV2	TRBJ2-1	TRBD2	CASRWREAYNEQFF	TGTGCCAGCAGGTGGCGGGAGGCGTACAATGAGCAGTTCTTC
.	TRBV9	TRBJ2-1	.	CASSLDSLDEQFF	TGTGCCAGCAGTTTAGACTCCCTCGATGAGCAGTTCTTC
.	TRBV24-1	TRBJ2-1	.	CATSGAGSSYNEQFF	TGTGCCACCAGTGGGGCGGGGAGCTCCTACAATGAGCAGTTCTTC
.	TRBV6-4	TRBJ2-2	TRBD2	CASSAGTSLPGELFF	TGTGCCAGCAGTGCCGGGACTAGTTTGCCCGGGGAGCTGTTTTTT
few	TRBV11-2	TRBJ1-2	.	CASSLEPGLNGYTF	TGTGCCAGCAGCTTAGAGCCGGGGTTGAATGGCTACACCTTC
few	TRBV7-9	TRBJ2-7	.	CASSPLQAEEQYF	TGTGCCAGCAGCCCCCTACAAGCGGAAGAGCAGTACTTC
.	TRBV4-1	TRBJ1-2	.	CASSQGPHPNYGYTF	TGCGCCAGCAGCCAAGGGCCGCATCCTAACTATGGCTACACCTTC
many	TRBV6-4	TRBJ2-3	TRBD2	CASSDGTSGTDTQYF	TGTGCCAGCAGTGACGGGACTAGCGGCACAGATACGCAGTATTTT
.	TRBV2	TRBJ1-1	.	CASREGGLGEAFF	TGTGCCAGCAGAGAGGGTGGGTTGGGTGAAGCTTTCTTT
.	TRBV30	TRBJ1-2	TRBD1	CAWSVPGGPGYTF	TGTGCCTGGAGTGTACCAGGGGGCCCGGGCTACACCTTC
.	TRBV20-1	TRBJ2-1	TRBD2	CSASTSGYNEQFF	TGCAGTGCTAGTACTAGCGGGTACAATGAGCAGTTCTTC
once	TRBV27	TRBJ1-2	.	CASSHFRSSGYTF	TGTGCCAGCAGTCACTTTCGAAGTTCTGGCTACACCTTC
few	TRBV7-3	TRBJ1-1	.	CASSLNGVNTEAFF	TGTGCCAGCAGCTTAAACGGTGTGAACACTGAAGCTTTCTTT
.	TRBV5-1	TRBJ1-2	.	CASSLEGRANGYTF	TGCGCCAGCAGCTTGGAAGGGAGAGCGAATGGCTACACCTTC
.	TRBV7-9	TRBJ1-2	TRBD1	CASSYGTGDGYTF	TGTGCCAGCAGTTACGGGACAGGGGATGGCTACACCTTC
.	TRBV6-2/TRBV6-3	TRBJ1-4	.	CASSYSRRQTLNEKLFF	TGTGCCAGCAGTTACTCGCGCAGACAAACCCTTAATGAAAAACTGTTTTTT
.	TRBV11-2	TRBJ2-7	TRBD2	CASSPWTSGSYEQYF	TGTGCCAGCAGCCCGTGGACTAGCGGGAGCTACGAGCAGTACTTC